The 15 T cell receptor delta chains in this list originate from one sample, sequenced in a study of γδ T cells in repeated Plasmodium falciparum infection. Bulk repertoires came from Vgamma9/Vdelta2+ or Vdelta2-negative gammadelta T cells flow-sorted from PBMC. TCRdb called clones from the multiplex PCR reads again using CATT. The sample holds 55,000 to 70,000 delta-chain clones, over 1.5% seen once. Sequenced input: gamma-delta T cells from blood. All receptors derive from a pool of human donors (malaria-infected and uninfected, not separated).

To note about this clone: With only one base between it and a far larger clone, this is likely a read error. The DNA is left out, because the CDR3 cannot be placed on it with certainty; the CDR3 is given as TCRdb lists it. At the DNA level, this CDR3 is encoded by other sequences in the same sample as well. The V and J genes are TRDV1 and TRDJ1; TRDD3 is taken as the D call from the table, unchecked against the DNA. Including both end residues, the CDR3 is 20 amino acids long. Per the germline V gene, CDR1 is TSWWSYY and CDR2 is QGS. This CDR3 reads CALGERGLPVFWGTTIKLIF.

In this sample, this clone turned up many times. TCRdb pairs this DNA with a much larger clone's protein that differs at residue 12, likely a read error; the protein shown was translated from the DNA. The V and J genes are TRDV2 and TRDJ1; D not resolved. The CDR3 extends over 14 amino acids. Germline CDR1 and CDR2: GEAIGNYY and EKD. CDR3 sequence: CACDSLLNTDKRIF. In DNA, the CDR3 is TGTGCCTGTGACTCCTTACTTAACACCGATAAACGCATCTTT.

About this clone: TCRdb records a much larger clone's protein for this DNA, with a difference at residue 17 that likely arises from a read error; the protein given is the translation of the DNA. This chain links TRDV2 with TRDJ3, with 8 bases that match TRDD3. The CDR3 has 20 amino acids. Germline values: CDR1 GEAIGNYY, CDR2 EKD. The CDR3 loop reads CACDTALGIPRSWDTRKMFF. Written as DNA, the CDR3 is TGTGCCTGTGACACCGCGCTGGGGATACCCCGCTCCTGGGACACCCGAAAGATGTTTTTC.

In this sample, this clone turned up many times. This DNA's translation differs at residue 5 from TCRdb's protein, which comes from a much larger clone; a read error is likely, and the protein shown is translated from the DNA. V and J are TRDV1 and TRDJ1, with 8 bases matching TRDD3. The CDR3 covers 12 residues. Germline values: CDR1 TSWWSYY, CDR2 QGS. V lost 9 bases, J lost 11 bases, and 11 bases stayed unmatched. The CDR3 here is CALFGLTGGLIF. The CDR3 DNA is TGTGCTCTCTTTGGGCTTACTGGGGGTCTCATCTTT.

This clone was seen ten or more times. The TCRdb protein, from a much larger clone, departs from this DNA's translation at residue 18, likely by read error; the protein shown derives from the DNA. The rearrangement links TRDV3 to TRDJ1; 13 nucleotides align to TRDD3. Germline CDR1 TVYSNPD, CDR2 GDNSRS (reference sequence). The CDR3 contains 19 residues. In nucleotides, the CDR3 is TGTGCCTTTGCGCCTTCCTACGGAACTGGGGGATACGTCACCGATAAACTCACCTTT. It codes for CAFAPSYGTGGYVTDKLTF.

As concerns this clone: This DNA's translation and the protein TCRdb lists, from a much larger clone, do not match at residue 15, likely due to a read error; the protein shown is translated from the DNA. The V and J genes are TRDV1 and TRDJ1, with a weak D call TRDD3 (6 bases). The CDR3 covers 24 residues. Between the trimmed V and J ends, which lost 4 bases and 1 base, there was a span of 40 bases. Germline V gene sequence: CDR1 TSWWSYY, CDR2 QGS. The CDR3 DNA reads TGTGCTCTTGGGGGATACACTCCCTTACCGGAGGTCTTTTACAGGGGGACTTCCACCGATAAACTCATCTTT. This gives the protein CALGGYTPLPEVFYRGTSTDKLIF.

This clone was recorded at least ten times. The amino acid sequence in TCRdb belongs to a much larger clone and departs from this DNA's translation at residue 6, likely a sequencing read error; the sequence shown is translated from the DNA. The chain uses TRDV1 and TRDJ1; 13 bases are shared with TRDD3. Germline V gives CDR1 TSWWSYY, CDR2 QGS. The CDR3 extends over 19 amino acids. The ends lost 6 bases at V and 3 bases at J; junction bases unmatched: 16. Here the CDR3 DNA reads TGTGCTCTTGGACGGGGTCGTCCACGTACTGGGGGATACGCCGATAAACTCATCTTT. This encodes CALGRGRPRTGGYADKLIF.

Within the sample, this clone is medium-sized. The chain's CDR3 is CALEPSLGGTSWDTRQMFF. The CDR3 DNA is TGTGCTCTCGAACCTTCACTCGGGGGGACATCCTGGGACACCCGACAGATGTTTTTC. The V call is TRDV1, the J call TRDJ3; D might be TRDD3 (6 bases). The CDR3 has 19 amino acids. Trimming took off 9 bases at V and 1 base at J, with 22 bases between the two ends. Germline assignment: CDR1 TSWWSYY and CDR2 QGS.

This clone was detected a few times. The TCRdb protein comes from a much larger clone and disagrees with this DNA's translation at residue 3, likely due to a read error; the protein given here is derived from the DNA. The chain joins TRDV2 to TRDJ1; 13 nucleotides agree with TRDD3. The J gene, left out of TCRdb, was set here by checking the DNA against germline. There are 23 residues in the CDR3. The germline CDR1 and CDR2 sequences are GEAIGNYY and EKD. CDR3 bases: TGTGCCTGGGACACCGTCCAAAATTTAGGAGTACTGGGGGATACGCGGGAACCCGATAAACTCATCTTT. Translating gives CAWDTVQNLGVLGDTREPDKLIF.

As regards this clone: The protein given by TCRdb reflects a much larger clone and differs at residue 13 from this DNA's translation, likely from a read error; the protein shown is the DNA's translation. CDR3 DNA: TGTGCTCTTGGGGAACTAATATCCCTACCTTATAACCGGGGGAAAAGGGGTGTTGATAAACTCATCTTT. It is translated as CALGELISLPYNRGKRGVDKLIF. This chain joins TRDV1 and TRDJ1; TRDD3 is a possible D gene (6 bases). The CDR3 totals 23 residues. Trimming cost V 0 bases and J 5 bases, with 37 bases left between them. CDR1 and CDR2 from the germline V gene are TSWWSYY and QGS.

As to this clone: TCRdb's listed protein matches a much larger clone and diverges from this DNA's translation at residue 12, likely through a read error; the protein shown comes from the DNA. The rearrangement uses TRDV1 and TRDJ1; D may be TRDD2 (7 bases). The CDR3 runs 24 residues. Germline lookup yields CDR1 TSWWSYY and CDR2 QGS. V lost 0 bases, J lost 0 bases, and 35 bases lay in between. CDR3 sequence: CALGELGFLLPKRFLGRNTDKLIF. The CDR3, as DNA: TGTGCTCTTGGGGAACTCGGTTTCTTACTTCCTAAACGATTCCTGGGGCGAAACACCGATAAACTCATCTTT.

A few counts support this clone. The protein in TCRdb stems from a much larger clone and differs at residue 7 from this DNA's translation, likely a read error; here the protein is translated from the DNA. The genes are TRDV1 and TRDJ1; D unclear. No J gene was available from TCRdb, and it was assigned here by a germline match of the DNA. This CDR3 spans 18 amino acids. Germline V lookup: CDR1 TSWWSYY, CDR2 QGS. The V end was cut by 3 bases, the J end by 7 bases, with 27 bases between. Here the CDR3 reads CALGDPSPTYGVEFKLIF. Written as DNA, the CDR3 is TGTGCTCTTGGGGACCCCTCTCCCACTTACGGTGTGGAGTTTAAACTCATCTTT.

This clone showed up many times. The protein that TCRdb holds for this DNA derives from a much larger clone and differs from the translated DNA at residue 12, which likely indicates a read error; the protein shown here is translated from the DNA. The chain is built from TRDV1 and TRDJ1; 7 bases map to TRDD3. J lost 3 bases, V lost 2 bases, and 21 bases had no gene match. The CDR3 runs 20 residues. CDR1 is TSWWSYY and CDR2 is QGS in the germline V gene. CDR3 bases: TGTGCTCTTGGGGAAGGTAGATTTCGGCTGGGGGGTCACATCCCCGATAAACTCATCTTT. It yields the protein CALGEGRFRLGGHIPDKLIF.

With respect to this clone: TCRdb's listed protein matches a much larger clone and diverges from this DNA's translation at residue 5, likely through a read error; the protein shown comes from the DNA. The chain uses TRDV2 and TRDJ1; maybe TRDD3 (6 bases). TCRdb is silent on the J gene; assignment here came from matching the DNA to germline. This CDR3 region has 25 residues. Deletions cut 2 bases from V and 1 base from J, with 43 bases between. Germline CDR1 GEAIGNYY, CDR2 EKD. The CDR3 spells CACDRACVLPRYWASPLWGTDKLIF. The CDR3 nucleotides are TGTGCCTGTGACAGGGCCTGTGTTCTCCCGAGGTACTGGGCCTCGCCCCTATGGGGCACCGATAAACTCATCTTT.

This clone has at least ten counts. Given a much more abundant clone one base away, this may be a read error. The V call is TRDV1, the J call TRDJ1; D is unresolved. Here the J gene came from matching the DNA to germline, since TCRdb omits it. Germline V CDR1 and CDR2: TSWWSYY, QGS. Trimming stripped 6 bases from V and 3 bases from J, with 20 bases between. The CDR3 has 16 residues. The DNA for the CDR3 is TGTGCTCTTGGCCGACCGGTTCTCGTACGGCCCGATAAACTCATCTTT. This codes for CALGRPVLVRPDKLIF.